This entry lists 8 T cell receptor beta chains sequenced from one sample in a study of T cell responses to AZD1222 COVID-19 vaccine. Data came from immunoSEQ multiplex PCR; TCRdb stores just in-frame clones and leaves some out. This sample yields some 150,000 clones, of which over 75% are seen a single time; approximately 8% belongs to the top ten. Sequenced material: peripheral blood, taken on day 0 of AZD1222 vaccination. These receptors originate from an adult in good health.

The gene calls are TRBV6-5 and TRBJ1-1, with TRBD1 matching over 9 bases. Germline CDR1 is MNHEY and CDR2 is SVGAGI. Unmatched junction bases numbered 7, after V lost 6 bases and J lost 5 bases. The CDR3 has 14 residues. CDR3 nucleotides: TGTGCCAGCAGCCGGGGACAGGGTGGTACTGAAGCTTTCTTT. The encoded protein is CASSRGQGGTEAFF.

The chain links TRBV5-6 to TRBJ2-7, with D uncertain. The CDR3 sequence is 13 residues long. The germline gives CDR1 SGHDT, CDR2 YYEEEE. Trimming took off 0 bases at V and 2 bases at J, with 6 bases between the two ends. CDR3 loop: CASSLEPTYEQYF. For the CDR3, the DNA is TGTGCCAGCAGCTTGGAACCAACCTACGAGCAGTACTTC.

The chain has TRBV30 and TRBJ2-1, with a possible D match to TRBD2 (5 bases). The V gene's germline CDR1 is GTSNPN and CDR2 SVGIG (reference sequence). The length of the CDR3 is 12 residues. Trimming shortened V by 4 bases and J by 7 bases, and 11 bases separated the two germline ends. The CDR3 here is CAWKADLNEQFF. CDR3 DNA sequence: TGTGCCTGGAAAGCGGACCTTAATGAGCAGTTCTTC.

V is TRBV7-2 and J is TRBJ1-3; D unclear. From germline, CDR1 is SGHTA and CDR2 FQGNSA. This CDR3 is built from 11 residues. The germline V and J ends were trimmed by 2 bases and 8 bases, with 4 bases remaining between them. The CDR3 bases are TGTGCCAGCAGCTTAATGGACACCATATATTTT. This gives the protein CASSLMDTIYF.

This clone was seen only a few times. The V gene is TRBV30, the J gene TRBJ1-5, with D possibly matching TRBD1 (5 bases). This CDR3 region has 17 residues. The V gene lost 0 bases and the J gene lost 0 bases, with 15 bases spanning the gap. CDR1 and CDR2 from the germline V gene are GTSNPN and SVGIG (reference sequence). The CDR3 protein is CAWSVPSGKFSNQPQHF. CDR3 bases: TGTGCCTGGAGTGTTCCCTCAGGGAAGTTTAGCAATCAGCCCCAGCATTTT.

This clone came up a few times. Here the CDR3 reads CAIGRDWNQPQHF. CDR3 DNA: TGTGCCATCGGCAGGGACTGGAATCAGCCCCAGCATTTT. V gene TRBV19 combines with J gene TRBJ1-5, with a possible D match to TRBD1 (5 bases). V was pared by 10 bases and J by 4 bases, with 14 bases between. Looked up from germline, CDR1 is LNHDA and CDR2 is SQIVND (reference sequence). The CDR3 consists of 13 residues.

J is TRBJ1-5 and V is TRBV15; D ambiguous. Germline values: CDR1 LNHNV, CDR2 YYDKDF (reference sequence). The V end was cut by 0 bases, the J end by 2 bases, with 8 bases between. The CDR3 has 15 residues. The CDR3 sequence: CATSRDVGGNQPQHF. As DNA, the CDR3 is TGTGCCACCAGCAGAGATGTCGGGGGCAATCAGCCCCAGCATTTT.

This sequence joins TRBV6-5 and TRBJ2-2; the D gene is possibly TRBD2 (5 bases). V lost 6 bases and J lost 8, with 13 bases in between. CDR1 and CDR2 (germline): MNHEY, SVGAGI. CDR3 length: 13 amino acids. CDR3 sequence reads: CASSHPGTGELFF. As DNA, the CDR3 is TGTGCCAGCAGCCATCCGGGAACAGGGGAGCTGTTTTTT.